The text below deals with one T cell receptor (beta chain). Its specificity is unknown. An approximately 10-day culture period preceded the isolation of CD4+ T cells. Either the mRNA-1273 or the BNT162b2 vaccine was given to participants as two doses. Vaccine recipients lacked prior SARS-CoV-2 infection and had negative nucleocapsid antibodies. The method was immunoSEQ multiplex PCR; TCRdb's version includes in-frame clones alone and lacks a portion of them. The sample lists tens of thousands of clones, roughly 73% occurring once. This sample stems from a study of vaccination effects on CD4 cells after COVID-19. Looking at the study overall: In the ViraFEST assay, antigen-specific CD4+ clonotypes were identified by expansion after peptide-pool stimulation. Wells containing two million PBMC each were cultured with roughly 10 IU/ml IL-2 and approximately 9.6 ug/ml peptides. Whole-study results and caveats: Sampling in the study covered few convalescent patients and included no early post-infection timepoints.

This sequence originates from a human donor who received a COVID-19 vaccine. Sequencing used CD4+ T cells from PBMCs cultured without peptide, obtained after COVID-19 vaccination.

CDR3 coding DNA: TGTGCCAGCAGCTTAGCTTGGACCGGGGGTAGGGAGACCCAGTACTTC. It specifies CASSLAWTGGRETQYF. The chain carries TRBV7-2 and TRBJ2-5, with a weak D call TRBD2 (6 bases). Trimming pared 0 bases from V and 5 bases from J, leaving 16 bases between. Germline values: CDR1 SGHTA, CDR2 FQGNSA. CDR3 length: 16 amino acids.